The present T cell receptor (beta chain) was sequenced within a study of CD4+ T cells in melanoma. Study results and caveats: CD8+ T cell, macrophage and B cell function reportedly correlated with neoantigen-specific CD4+ T cells. In melanoma, neoantigen-specific CD4+ T cells reportedly differed in differentiation state.

For this clone: Its antigen is as yet unknown.

The repertoire was sequenced with immunoSEQ multiplex PCR; TCRdb's copy has only in-frame clones and lacks some. Of about 110,000 clones detected, about nine tenths appear once; the ten largest clones hold 3.3%. V was clipped by 5 bases and J by 2 bases, with 19 bases between them. Germline-derived CDR1 and CDR2 are MDHEN and SYDVKM. This CDR3 contains 17 residues. The V gene is TRBV28, the J gene TRBJ1-5; possible D gene TRBD1, 6 bases. This receptor was identified in a human donor with melanoma. Material for sequencing was peripheral blood. The CDR3 DNA sequence: TGTGCCAGCAGTGGTAACAGGGACTCGGGGGGCAATCAGCCCCAGCATTTT. This codes for CASSGNRDSGGNQPQHF. Based on the CDR3 plus reference TRBV28 and TRBJ1-5, the full variable domain is DVKVTQSSRYLVKRTGEKVFLECVQDMDHENMFWYRQDPGLGLRLIYFSYDVKMKEKGDIPEGYSVSREKKERFSLILESASTNQTSMYLCASSGNRDSGGNQPQHFGDGTRLSIL.